Listed below are T cell receptor beta chains from one sample, sequenced in a study of T cell responses to AZD1222 COVID-19 vaccine. The protocol was immunoSEQ multiplex PCR, while the TCRdb copy is restricted to in-frame clones and leaves out a portion. This table has some 150,000 clones, about 90% appearing once. Sequenced material: peripheral blood, taken 28 days after the second AZD1222 dose. The receptor set was obtained from an adult who received the AZD1222 COVID-19 vaccine. The CDR3 runs from the conserved cysteine through the conserved F or W. D genes are given only for firm matches. Size tells how often a clone was seen (once, few, many) or the class of an expanded clone, and some rows leave it out.

v_call	d_call	clone_size	j_call	cdr3_nt	cdr3_aa
TRBV19	NA	NA	TRBJ1-2	TGTGCCAGTAGTAAAGGGACTAAAAACTATGGCTACACCTTC	CASSKGTKNYGYTF
TRBV6-2/TRBV6-3	TRBD2	NA	TRBJ2-7	TGTGCCAGCAGTTACACTAGCGGGAGTGGGCCTTACGAGCAGTACTTC	CASSYTSGSGPYEQYF
TRBV5-1	NA	once	TRBJ2-7	TGCGCCAGCAGCTTGGTTGATCGGGAGCAGTACTTC	CASSLVDREQYF
TRBV28	TRBD1	NA	TRBJ1-1	TGTGCCAGCATCGCTCCGACAGGGTCGAACACTGAAGCTTTCTTT	CASIAPTGSNTEAFF
TRBV6-4	NA	NA	TRBJ1-5	TGTGCCAGCCCGGTCAGGGGCCACCAGCCCCAGCATTTT	CASPVRGHQPQHF
TRBV30	NA	NA	TRBJ2-1	TGTGCCTGTGGCTCCTACAATGAGCAGTTCTTC	CACGSYNEQFF
TRBV19	NA	NA	TRBJ1-1	TGTGCCAGTAGTTCAGGAGGCAGGGTGAACACTGAAGCTTTCTTT	CASSSGGRVNTEAFF
TRBV5-6	NA	few	TRBJ2-7	TGTGCCAGCAGTCGCGCGACCTACGAGCAGTACTTC	CASSRATYEQYF
TRBV6-2/TRBV6-3	NA	NA	TRBJ2-2	TGTGCCAGCAGTAAACTAGTCCCCGGGGAGCTGTTTTTT	CASSKLVPGELFF
TRBV2	TRBD1	NA	TRBJ1-2	TGTGCCAGCAGTGAAAACTTGGACAGGATTCTATACGGCTACACCTTC	CASSENLDRILYGYTF
TRBV13	NA	NA	TRBJ1-2	TGTGCCAGCAGTGTTACAACCACCGTCGTTTTCTTAGGTGGCTACACCTTC	CASSVTTTVVFLGGYTF
TRBV9	NA	NA	TRBJ2-3	TGTGCCAGCAGCGTAGCCCCTCGGGGAAGCACAGATACGCAGTATTTT	CASSVAPRGSTDTQYF
TRBV18	NA	NA	TRBJ1-1	TGTGCCAGCTCACCAAGGGGAGCTCAGGGTGCAACTGAAGCTTTCTTT	CASSPRGAQGATEAFF
TRBV12-3/TRBV12-4	NA	NA	TRBJ2-3	TGTGCCAGCAGGGATAATGCAGATACGCAGTATTTT	CASRDNADTQYF
TRBV7-2	NA	NA	TRBJ2-7	TGTGCCAGCAGCTTAAGCACAGGAAGCTCCTACGAGCAGTACTTC	CASSLSTGSSYEQYF
TRBV18	NA	NA	TRBJ1-3	TGTGCCAGCTCACCAGGAGAGTACTCTGGAAACACCATATATTTT	CASSPGEYSGNTIYF
TRBV7-2	NA	NA	TRBJ1-2	TGTGCCAGCAGCTCCGCTTACCCCAACTATGGCTACACCTTC	CASSSAYPNYGYTF
TRBV7-9	NA	many	TRBJ1-2	TGTGCCAGCAGCTTAGGGCTCAGTAACTATGGCTACACCTTC	CASSLGLSNYGYTF
TRBV5-4	NA	NA	TRBJ2-1	TGTGCCAGCAGCACTCCGGGGCGAAAGGAGTTCTTC	CASSTPGRKEFF
TRBV6-1	NA	NA	TRBJ1-6	TGTGCCAGCAGTGAAAGGCCAGGGGTGGATTCACCCCTCCACTTT	CASSERPGVDSPLHF
TRBV5-5	NA	NA	TRBJ2-7	TGTGCCAGCAGGCCCACAGGAGGGGGCGAGCAGTACTTC	CASRPTGGGEQYF
TRBV5-4	NA	NA	TRBJ2-2	TGTGCCAGCAGCTCCGGGGTCACCGGGGAGCTGTTTTTT	CASSSGVTGELFF
TRBV18	NA	once	TRBJ2-7	TGTGCCAGCTCACCTATGGGGCCCTACGAGCAGTACTTC	CASSPMGPYEQYF
TRBV3-1/TRBV3-2	NA	NA	TRBJ2-7	TGTGCCAGCAGCCAAGATTTAGGGACTGCGTACTACGAGCAGTACTTC	CASSQDLGTAYYEQYF
TRBV23-1	NA	NA	TRBJ1-1	TGCGCCAGCAGTCTTGTCAGGGCGAGCGCTGAAGCTTTCTTT	CASSLVRASAEAFF
TRBV5-1	TRBD1	NA	TRBJ1-6	TGCGCCAGCAGCGTGACTGGGACAGAGAATTCACCCCTCCACTTT	CASSVTGTENSPLHF
TRBV28	NA	NA	TRBJ1-2	TGTGCCAGCAGCCCACTGCGGGGGCACGGCTACACCTTC	CASSPLRGHGYTF
TRBV2	NA	NA	TRBJ1-4	TGTGCCAGCAGGAGGGTGGGAGCAACTAATGAAAAACTGTTTTTT	CASRRVGATNEKLFF
TRBV3-1/TRBV3-2	TRBD2	few	TRBJ2-3	TGTGCCAGCAGCCTGGGACTAGCGGCGGGGGATACGCAGTATTTT	CASSLGLAAGDTQYF
TRBV28	TRBD1	NA	TRBJ1-2	TGTGCCAGCAGTACAAACAGGGGGCAGGGCTATGGCTACACCTTC	CASSTNRGQGYGYTF
TRBV2	NA	NA	TRBJ1-6	TGTGCCAGCAGTGAAGGGAAACAGTATAATTCACCCCTCCACTTT	CASSEGKQYNSPLHF
TRBV10-3	NA	NA	TRBJ2-5	TGTGCCATCCGAGGGAGCGCGGTCCAAGAGACCCAGTACTTC	CAIRGSAVQETQYF
TRBV29-1	NA	NA	TRBJ2-2	TGCAGCGTTGCTCTGGGACGGAAGAACACCGGGGAGCTGTTTTTT	CSVALGRKNTGELFF
TRBV5-6	NA	NA	TRBJ1-2	TGTGCCAGCAGCTTACAGGGAAACTATGGCTACACCTTC	CASSLQGNYGYTF
TRBV10-2	NA	NA	TRBJ1-1	TGCGCCAGCATCGCCCAAAAGGCGCGGGGCACTGAAGCTTTCTTT	CASIAQKARGTEAFF
TRBV28	NA	NA	TRBJ2-5	TGTGCCACCTCCATGACGGCCCAAGAGACCCAGTACTTC	CATSMTAQETQYF